Listed below are T cell receptor beta chains from one sample, sequenced in a study of identical twins. A single record per CDR3 protein comes from TCRdb applying MiXCR to the 5' RACE reads. The table records 300,000 or so distinct CDR3 sequences, roughly 10% of them present only once. In addition, the sample was reused for a study of yellow fever vaccine responses in identical twins.

The material sequenced was CD8+ T cells sorted from blood. The source is a woman between 18 and 29 years old in good health. Each CDR3 is given with its conserved first and last residue. A D gene is named only where the DNA matches it firmly. Clone size is given for some rows only: seen once, a few or many times, or a class if the clone is expanded.

j_gene | abundance | d_gene | v_gene | CDR3nt | CDR3aa
TRBJ2-7 | few | NA | TRBV29-1 | TGCAGCGTTTTAGCCCCCTTCAACTCCTACGAGCAGTACTTC | CSVLAPFNSYEQYF
TRBJ1-1 | many | NA | TRBV4-3 | TGCGCCAGCAGCCGCCCAGGGACTGAAGCTTTCTTT | CASSRPGTEAFF
TRBJ2-1 | NA | TRBD1 | TRBV3-1 | TGTGCCAGCAGCCCCGGGACAGGGGATGAGCAGTTCTTC | CASSPGTGDEQFF
TRBJ2-3 | many | NA | TRBV29-1 | TGCAGCGTCGATCCTCGCACAGATACGCAGTATTTT | CSVDPRTDTQYF
TRBJ2-1 | many | TRBD2 | TRBV2 | TGTGCCAGCCCCGGGACTAGCGGGACCAGCTCCTACAATGAGCAGTTCTTC | CASPGTSGTSSYNEQFF
TRBJ2-2 | many | NA | TRBV7-9 | TGTGCCAGCAGCTCACTGAGGGGACTGAACACCGGGGAGCTGTTTTTT | CASSSLRGLNTGELFF
TRBJ2-1 | NA | TRBD2 | TRBV4-1 | TGCGCCAGCAGCCAAGACTACGGGGGGAACTACAATGAGCAGTTCTTC | CASSQDYGGNYNEQFF
TRBJ2-2 | NA | NA | TRBV4-3 | TGCGCCAGCAGCCAAGAAGGCATCGGGGAGCTGTTTTTT | CASSQEGIGELFF
TRBJ2-1 | few | NA | TRBV4-3 | TGCGCCAGCAGCCAAGAAACAGCTAACAATGAGCAGTTCTTC | CASSQETANNEQFF
TRBJ2-5 | few | TRBD2 | TRBV27 | TGTGCCAGCAGTTTCGCGGGGGGTCCTAAGACCCAGTACTTC | CASSFAGGPKTQYF
TRBJ2-1 | few | TRBD1 | TRBV7-3 | TGTGCCAGCAGTTTGGGACAGGGTGAGATCAATGAGCAGTTCTTC | CASSLGQGEINEQFF
TRBJ1-1 | many | TRBD1 | TRBV9 | TGTGCCAGCAGCGTAGTGGGACAGGGGAGTGTTGCCACTGAAGCTTTCTTT | CASSVVGQGSVATEAFF
TRBJ2-7 | NA | TRBD2 | TRBV20-1 | TGCAGTGCCCCCCCCCTAGCGGGGGGGACAACCTACGAGCAGTACTTC | CSAPPLAGGTTYEQYF
TRBJ2-7 | NA | NA | TRBV6-5 | TGTGCCAGCAGTTACCCCACGGCGCAGTACGAGCAGTACTTC | CASSYPTAQYEQYF
TRBJ1-4 | NA | TRBD1 | TRBV20-1 | TGCAGTGCTAGAGATACGAGGGGGCGAAGGGGCGAAAAACTGTTTTTT | CSARDTRGRRGEKLFF
TRBJ1-1 | many | NA | TRBV28 | TGTGCCAGCAGCCCACCGGGGGGCCCCTTGAACACTGAAGCTTTCTTT | CASSPPGGPLNTEAFF
TRBJ2-4 | NA | NA | TRBV20-1 | TGCAGTGCTAGTAGCCCAGACGGAGTAAACATTCAGTACTTC | CSASSPDGVNIQYF
TRBJ2-7 | many | NA | TRBV2 | TGTGCCAGCAGTGAAAAGGGGGACCACACCGGCTTC | CASSEKGDHTGF
TRBJ2-1 | NA | TRBD2 | TRBV20-1 | TGCAGTGTTAGCGGGACTCCAGAGCAGTTCTTC | CSVSGTPEQFF
TRBJ2-1 | NA | TRBD2 | TRBV7-3 | TGTGCCAGCAGGGGCGGGGGACACAATGAGCAGTTCTTC | CASRGGGHNEQFF
TRBJ2-1 | few | NA | TRBV3-1 | TGTGCCAGCAGCCAAGTGGGCGGGGGCTTCAACAATGAGCAGTTCTTC | CASSQVGGGFNNEQFF
TRBJ2-7 | many | NA | TRBV5-1 | TGCGCCAGCAGCGGGATCCCACTCCTTAGCTCCTACGAGCAGTACTTC | CASSGIPLLSSYEQYF
TRBJ2-7 | few | TRBD1 | TRBV28 | TGTGCCAGCAGAAAATGGACAGGGAGTTCGGACGAGCAGTACTTC | CASRKWTGSSDEQYF
TRBJ2-1 | NA | NA | TRBV25-1 | TGTGCCAGCAGCCGGACAGACAATGAGCAGTTCTTC | CASSRTDNEQFF
TRBJ2-1 | few | TRBD2 | TRBV20-1 | TGCAGTCGCTCCCATTCGAAACTAGCGCATTACTCCTACAATGAGCAGTTCTTC | CSRSHSKLAHYSYNEQFF
TRBJ2-3 | many | NA | TRBV7-9 | TGTGCCAGCAGCTTAGCGGGCGGATTGGGCACAGATACGCAGTATTTT | CASSLAGGLGTDTQYF
TRBJ1-1 | many | NA | TRBV5-1 | TGCGCCAGCAGCTTGCTGCGGGGCACTGAAGCTTTCTTT | CASSLLRGTEAFF
TRBJ2-7 | few | NA | TRBV28 | TGTGCCAGCATGACACCCGAGGGGTACGAGCAGTACTTC | CASMTPEGYEQYF
TRBJ2-6 | few | TRBD1 | TRBV7-9 | TGTGCCAGCAGGATAACAGGGGTGGGGGCCAACGTCCTGACTTTC | CASRITGVGANVLTF
TRBJ2-7 | NA | TRBD1 | TRBV12-3/TRBV12-4 | TGTGCCAGCAGGCTTGACAGGGGGCCCGTGCACGAGCAGTACTTC | CASRLDRGPVHEQYF
TRBJ2-5 | NA | NA | TRBV27 | TGTGCCAGCAGTTTAAGCTTGGGACACTTCGGCGAGACCCAGTACTTC | CASSLSLGHFGETQYF
TRBJ2-1 | many | NA | TRBV11-2 | TGTGCCAGCAGCCCATGGACATCGTCCTACAATGAGCAGTTCTTC | CASSPWTSSYNEQFF
TRBJ2-3 | few | NA | TRBV27 | TGTGCCAGCAGTTGGTCGGTCCAAAGCACAGATACGCAGTATTTT | CASSWSVQSTDTQYF
TRBJ2-3 | many | TRBD2 | TRBV3-1 | TGTGCCAGCAGCCAGTGGAGGGAGCCAGCGGGGGGGCATAGAGATACGCAGTATTTT | CASSQWREPAGGHRDTQYF
TRBJ2-4 | many | TRBD2 | TRBV7-9 | TGTGCCAGCAGCTTAGTACTAGCGGGAGGCCAAAACATTCAGTACTTC | CASSLVLAGGQNIQYF
TRBJ2-7 | NA | TRBD2 | TRBV20-1 | TGCAGTGCTCCGCCCCAGCGGGGTTTATCCTACGAGCAGTACTTC | CSAPPQRGLSYEQYF
TRBJ2-7 | few | NA | TRBV7-9 | TGTGCCAGCAGCTTAAGGGTTGGTTTGTACGACGAGCAGTACTTC | CASSLRVGLYDEQYF
TRBJ1-1 | few | NA | TRBV12-3/TRBV12-4 | TGTGCCAGCAGTTTTGCCCCGAGGACTGAAGCTTTCTTT | CASSFAPRTEAFF
TRBJ2-1 | many | NA | TRBV4-2 | TGTGCCAGCAGCCAAGGCCAAGAACAAAATGAGCAGTTCTTC | CASSQGQEQNEQFF
TRBJ2-7 | many | NA | TRBV7-9 | TGTGCCAGCATAGGGACAAACGAGCAGTACTTC | CASIGTNEQYF
TRBJ2-7 | NA | TRBD1 | TRBV5-5 | TGTGCCAGCAGCCCCACAGGTGGACAGGTGCTGGGAGAGCAGTACTTC | CASSPTGGQVLGEQYF
TRBJ2-7 | NA | TRBD2 | TRBV7-6 | TGTGCCAGCAGCATGGGACTAGCGGCCGAGCAGTACTTC | CASSMGLAAEQYF
TRBJ2-3 | few | NA | TRBV29-1 | TGCAGCGTTATCCCTGTGAAGGTTGAAGATACGCAGTATTTT | CSVIPVKVEDTQYF
TRBJ2-1 | NA | TRBD2 | TRBV30 | TGTGCCTGGAGTGGAGCGGGGGTTGTCGATGAGCAGTTCTTC | CAWSGAGVVDEQFF
TRBJ2-2 | few | NA | TRBV30 | TGTGCCTGGAGGAGACAGCCTTCGTTTCTCGGGGAGCTGTTTTTT | CAWRRQPSFLGELFF
TRBJ2-5 | many | NA | TRBV7-9 | TGTGCCAGCAGCTTAGAGGGCTTCCAAGAGACCCAGTACTTC | CASSLEGFQETQYF
TRBJ2-7 | many | NA | TRBV6-2/TRBV6-3 | TGTGCCAGCAGTTACGGTGGGGGTTCGGGCGAGCAGTACTTC | CASSYGGGSGEQYF
TRBJ2-5 | NA | NA | TRBV20-1 | TGCAGTGCTAGAGATCCTGAGGGAGTGGACTTAGAGACCCAGTACTTC | CSARDPEGVDLETQYF
TRBJ2-7 | many | NA | TRBV7-9 | TGTGCCAGCAGGACTATTAACTCCTACGAGCAGTACTTC | CASRTINSYEQYF
TRBJ2-1 | NA | NA | TRBV19 | TGTGCCAGTAGTATAGTCGACGGTCACAATGAGCAGTTCTTC | CASSIVDGHNEQFF
TRBJ2-7 | few | TRBD2 | TRBV3-1 | TGTGCCAGCTCCCAGGCAGCGGGACGGAATAATCCCTACGAGCAGTACTTC | CASSQAAGRNNPYEQYF
TRBJ2-1 | many | NA | TRBV7-7 | TGTGCTAGCAGCCCCCCGGGACCACCTTACAATGAGCAGTTCTTC | CASSPPGPPYNEQFF
TRBJ2-1 | many | TRBD1 | TRBV20-1 | TGCAGTGCTAGACTCCCGGACAGGGAAGTGCATGAGCAGTTCTTC | CSARLPDREVHEQFF